One sample yielded the 22 T cell receptor beta chains listed below, sequenced in a study of OX40 agonist ivuxolimab in advanced cancers. Measured with immunoSEQ multiplex PCR; TCRdb has only the in-frame clones, and not every one. Here the sample spans around 70,000 clones, around 80% being singletons. The starting material was CD4+ or CD8+ T cells sorted from blood, obtained in a trial of the OX40 agonist ivuxolimab. The receptors were gathered from an adult with an advanced solid tumor such as melanoma, head and neck, liver or kidney cancer.

The sample holds one count of this clone. V and J are TRBV28 and TRBJ2-3; 11 nucleotides align to TRBD2. Per germline, CDR1 MDHEN and CDR2 SYDVKM. Losses at the gene ends were 4 bases for V and 7 bases for J; bases not matched to a gene: 13. The CDR3 is 17 residues long. CDR3 sequence (DNA): TGTGCCAGCAGTTCCTCTAGCGGGGGGTATCTTCCATATACGCAGTATTTT. Its protein is CASSSSSGGYLPYTQYF.

The gene calls are TRBV19 and TRBJ2-1; TRBD1 matches 7 bases. This CDR3 region has 12 residues. Losses at the gene ends were 7 bases for V and 14 bases for J; bases not matched to a gene: 11. CDR1 LNHDA and CDR2 SQIVND come from the germline V gene (reference sequence). The CDR3 region is CASNGAYRGKFF. As DNA, the CDR3 is TGTGCCAGTAATGGGGCCTACAGGGGCAAGTTCTTC. Full variable domain (outside the CDR3, taken from reference TRBV19 and TRBJ2-1): DGGITQSPKYLFRKEGQNVTLSCEQNLNHDAMYWYRQDPGQGLRLIYYSQIVNDFQKGDIAEGYSVSREKKESFPLTVTSAQKNPTAFYLCASNGAYRGKFFGPGTRLTVL.

This rearrangement joins TRBV5-8 to TRBJ2-7; TRBD1 matches at 8 bases. V gave up 5 bases and J gave up 6 bases; unmatched junction bases: 7. Looked up from germline, CDR1 is SGHTS and CDR2 is YDEGEE. The CDR3 has 13 amino acids. The CDR3 reads CASRGQGAGEQYF. The CDR3 DNA reads as TGTGCCAGCAGGGGGCAGGGGGCTGGCGAGCAGTACTTC.

The genes are TRBV7-9 and TRBJ2-2; no definite D call. The CDR3 runs to 15 residues. The germline gives CDR1 SEHNR, CDR2 FQNEAQ (reference sequence). Trimming cost V 2 bases and J 2 bases, with 9 bases left between them. CDR3 residues: CASSLQTINTGELFF. The CDR3, as DNA: TGTGCCAGCAGCTTACAGACAATAAACACCGGGGAGCTGTTTTTT.

The J gene is TRBJ2-7, the V gene TRBV6-1; 10 bases fit TRBD1. The length of the CDR3 is 14 residues. Unmatched junction bases numbered 6, after V lost 5 bases and J lost 5 bases. Germline V lookup: CDR1 MNHNS, CDR2 SASEGT. The CDR3 region is CASSPGQGSHEQYF. CDR3 coding DNA: TGTGCCAGCAGTCCGGGACAGGGGTCCCACGAGCAGTACTTC.

This chain connects TRBV7-8 to TRBJ2-7, with a weak D call TRBD1 (5 bases). Deletions cut 5 bases from V and 2 bases from J, with 19 bases between. The CDR3 is 16 amino acids. Per germline, CDR1 SGHVS and CDR2 FQNEAQ. The CDR3 protein is CASSPQAFVEAYEQYF. The CDR3 bases are TGTGCCAGCAGCCCACAGGCTTTTGTTGAGGCCTACGAGCAGTACTTC.

V and J are TRBV5-1 and TRBJ1-2, with 8 bases matching TRBD1. There are 15 residues in the CDR3. The J segment lost 4 bases and the V segment lost 0 bases, leaving 5 bases of the junction unmatched. Per germline, CDR1 SGHRS and CDR2 YFSETQ. The DNA for the CDR3 is TGCGCCAGCAGCTTGGGTTATGGGACAGGCTATGGCTACACCTTC. The encoded protein is CASSLGYGTGYGYTF.

The chain couples TRBV9 to TRBJ2-6; unclear D gene. Germline V gene sequence: CDR1 SGDLS, CDR2 YYNGEE. This CDR3 spans 13 amino acids. Between the trimmed V and J ends, which lost 4 bases and 6 bases, there was a span of 8 bases. The chain's CDR3 is CASSTIEANVLTF. The CDR3 coding sequence is TGTGCCAGCAGCACAATAGAGGCCAACGTCCTGACTTTC.

The chain is built from TRBV10-3 and TRBJ1-1, with unresolved D. CDR1 ENHRY and CDR2 SYGVKD come from the germline V gene. The CDR3 length is 13 residues. The CDR3 DNA reads TGTGCTCTACGAGGCTATGGTCACACTGAAGCTTTCTTT. Amino acids: CALRGYGHTEAFF.

V and J are TRBV7-9 and TRBJ1-3; no definite D call. Trimming left V 5 bases short and J 2 bases short, with 10 bases between. The length of the CDR3 is 14 residues. Germline loops: CDR1 SEHNR, CDR2 FQNEAQ (reference sequence). The CDR3 nucleotides are TGTGCCAGCAGCCCCCGAAATCCTGGAAACACCATATATTTT. Translated: CASSPRNPGNTIYF.

The gene calls are TRBV18 and TRBJ2-7, with D perhaps TRBD1 (6 bases). The germline V and J ends were trimmed by 6 bases and 2 bases, with 17 bases remaining between them. Germline lookup yields CDR1 KGHSH and CDR2 LQKENI. The CDR3 consists of 15 residues. CDR3 DNA sequence: TGTGCCAGCTCTCTCAGGGGCCCCGAACCCTACGAGCAGTACTTC. Translation gives CASSLRGPEPYEQYF. The variable domain in full, with the rest retrieved from reference TRBV18 and TRBJ2-7, is NAGVMQNPRHLVRRRGQEARLRCSPMKGHSHVYWYRQLPEEGLKFMVYLQKENIIDESGMPKERFSAEFPKEGPSILRIQQVVRGDSAAYFCASSLRGPEPYEQYFGPGTRLTVT.

The chain uses TRBV5-5 and TRBJ2-1; TRBD1 is a possible D gene (6 bases). Trimming took 4 bases from V and 5 from J, leaving 19 bases between them. Germline V gene lookup returns CDR1 SGHKS and CDR2 YYEKEE (reference sequence). This CDR3 comprises 16 residues. DNA for the CDR3: TGTGCCAGCAGCACCCTTCGTTGGGACATTGACAATGAGCAGTTCTTC. Its protein product is CASSTLRWDIDNEQFF.

This clone was recorded only once. The chain carries TRBV7-2 and TRBJ1-2, with D unresolved. Trimming removed 3 bases from V and 2 bases from J, with 4 bases in between. The germline gives CDR1 SGHTA, CDR2 FQGNSA. The CDR3 loop spans 12 amino acids. The CDR3 DNA sequence: TGTGCCAGCAGCTTGATAAACTATGGCTACACCTTC. Translated: CASSLINYGYTF.

The V gene is TRBV4-3, the J gene TRBJ2-5; 9 bases are a match to TRBD1. Trimming at V came to 4 bases and at J to 5 bases, leaving 8 bases not matched to a gene. CDR3 length: 15 residues. Germline loops: CDR1 LGHNA, CDR2 YSLEER. The CDR3 sequence is CASSRLTGGGETQYF. The CDR3, as DNA: TGCGCCAGCAGCCGGCTCACAGGGGGCGGGGAGACCCAGTACTTC.

This chain joins TRBV11-2 and TRBJ1-2, with D hard to call. Per germline, CDR1 SGHAT and CDR2 FQNNGV. The CDR3 contains 16 residues. V lost 0 bases, J lost 5 bases, and 16 bases lay in between. The CDR3 region is CASSLDLIGRGYGYTF. The DNA of the CDR3 is TGTGCCAGCAGCTTAGATCTTATTGGACGAGGGTATGGCTACACCTTC.

The genes are TRBV19 and TRBJ1-1, with 10 nucleotides matching TRBD1. CDR1 LNHDA and CDR2 SQIVND come from the germline V gene (reference sequence). CDR3 size: 14 residues. Trimming removed 6 bases from V and 4 bases from J; junction bases left unmatched: 5. CDR3 sequence (DNA): TGTGCCAGTAGGCAGACAGGGGGCGGCACTGAAGCTTTCTTT. The encoded protein is CASRQTGGGTEAFF.

To note about this clone: The same CDR3 is also encoded by other DNA sequences in this sample. This rearrangement joins TRBV7-8 to TRBJ1-5; D is ambiguous. The V gene's germline CDR1 is SGHVS and CDR2 FQNEAQ. V dropped 5 bases and J dropped 2 bases, with 16 bases sitting between them. CDR3 size: 16 residues. The CDR3 DNA sequence: TGTGCCAGCAGCATAACGACCGGTTTTGGCAATCAGCCCCAGCATTTT. Protein product: CASSITTGFGNQPQHF.

The CDR3 region has the DNA TGTGCCAGCACTGACAGGAACACAGATACGCAGTATTTT. Amino acid sequence: CASTDRNTDTQYF. The V gene is TRBV7-2, the J gene TRBJ2-3, with D maybe TRBD1 (6 bases). The CDR3 totals 13 residues. Trimming stripped 7 bases from V and 2 bases from J, with 10 bases between. Per germline, CDR1 SGHTA and CDR2 FQGNSA.

The V gene is TRBV12-5, the J gene TRBJ1-3; a weak D match, TRBD1 (5 bases). Trimming took 2 bases from V and 9 from J, leaving 14 bases between them. The CDR3 runs 14 residues. Germline CDR1 reads LGHNT; CDR2 reads FRNRAP. CDR3 bases: TGTGCTAGTGGTTTGTTGCAGGGCTCAGGCACCATATATTTT. This codes for CASGLLQGSGTIYF.

On this clone: Other nucleotide sequences in the sample specify the same CDR3. The V and J genes are TRBV19 and TRBJ2-5; D might be TRBD2 (5 bases). The germline V gene encodes CDR1 LNHDA and CDR2 SQIVND (reference sequence). The CDR3 sequence is 15 residues long. V was cut by 5 bases and J by 5 bases, with 18 bases left in between. This chain's CDR3 is CASSLGVLAGETQYF. CDR3 coding DNA: TGTGCCAGTAGTTTAGGAGTTCTAGCTGGGGAGACCCAGTACTTC. The complete variable domain, with remaining parts taken from reference TRBV19 and TRBJ2-5, reads DGGITQSPKYLFRKEGQNVTLSCEQNLNHDAMYWYRQDPGQGLRLIYYSQIVNDFQKGDIAEGYSVSREKKESFPLTVTSAQKNPTAFYLCASSLGVLAGETQYFGPGTRLLVL.

The chain is built from TRBV7-3 and TRBJ2-2; possible D gene TRBD1, 5 bases. Trimming stripped 3 bases from V and 0 bases from J, with 11 bases between. The CDR3 is 16 residues long. The germline V gene encodes CDR1 SGHTA and CDR2 FQGTGA. The CDR3 nucleotides are TGTGCCAGCAGCTTTTTGGGGCCCGCGAACACCGGGGAGCTGTTTTTT. Its translation is CASSFLGPANTGELFF.

The chain has TRBV6-1 and TRBJ1-5; D is ambiguous. Germline CDR1 MNHNS, CDR2 SASEGT. V shed 3 bases and J shed 0 bases, with 6 bases lying between them. CDR3 length: 14 residues. DNA for the CDR3: TGTGCCAGCAGTGACAGAGTTAGCAATCAGCCCCAGCATTTT. Its translation is CASSDRVSNQPQHF.